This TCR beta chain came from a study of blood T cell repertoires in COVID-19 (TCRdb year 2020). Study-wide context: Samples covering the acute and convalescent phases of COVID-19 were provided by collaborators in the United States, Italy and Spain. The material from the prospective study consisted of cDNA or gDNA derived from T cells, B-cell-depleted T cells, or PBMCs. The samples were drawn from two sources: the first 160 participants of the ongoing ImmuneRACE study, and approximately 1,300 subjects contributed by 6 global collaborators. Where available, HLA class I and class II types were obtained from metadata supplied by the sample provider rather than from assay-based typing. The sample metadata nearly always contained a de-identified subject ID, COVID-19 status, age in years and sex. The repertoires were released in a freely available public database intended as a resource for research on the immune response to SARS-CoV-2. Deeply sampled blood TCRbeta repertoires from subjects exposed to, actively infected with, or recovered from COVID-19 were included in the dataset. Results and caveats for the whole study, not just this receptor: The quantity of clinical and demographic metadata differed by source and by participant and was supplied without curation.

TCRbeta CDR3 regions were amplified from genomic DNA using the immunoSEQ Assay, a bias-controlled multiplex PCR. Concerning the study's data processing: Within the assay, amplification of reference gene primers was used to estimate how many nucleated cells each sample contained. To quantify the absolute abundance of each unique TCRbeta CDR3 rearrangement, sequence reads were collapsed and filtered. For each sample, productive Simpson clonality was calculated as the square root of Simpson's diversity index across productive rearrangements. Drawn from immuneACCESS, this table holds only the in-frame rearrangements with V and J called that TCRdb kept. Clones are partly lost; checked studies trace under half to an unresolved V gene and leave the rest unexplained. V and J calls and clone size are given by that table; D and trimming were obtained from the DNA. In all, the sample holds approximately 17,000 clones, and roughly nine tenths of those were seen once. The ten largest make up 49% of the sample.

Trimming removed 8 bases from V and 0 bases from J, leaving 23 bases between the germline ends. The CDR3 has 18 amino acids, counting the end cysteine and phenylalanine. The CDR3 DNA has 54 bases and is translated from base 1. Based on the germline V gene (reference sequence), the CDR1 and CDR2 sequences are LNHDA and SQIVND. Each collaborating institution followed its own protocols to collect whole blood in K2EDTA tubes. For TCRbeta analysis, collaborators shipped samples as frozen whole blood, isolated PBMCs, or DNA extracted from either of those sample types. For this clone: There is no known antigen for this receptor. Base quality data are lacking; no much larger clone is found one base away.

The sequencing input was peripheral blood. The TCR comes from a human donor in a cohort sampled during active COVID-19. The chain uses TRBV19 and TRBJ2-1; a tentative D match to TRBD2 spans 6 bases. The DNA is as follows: TGTGCCAGTGGGGGGTCAGGTAGTCGGCGTTTCTCCTACAATGAGCAGTTCTTC. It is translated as CASGGSGSRRFSYNEQFF.